The 21 T cell receptor beta chains listed next were all sequenced from one sample in a study of blood T cell repertoires in COVID-19. Assay: immunoSEQ multiplex PCR; the TCRdb copy retains only in-frame clones and omits some. The sample has around 250,000 clones; approximately 86% are singletons. Sequenced: peripheral blood. The origin of the receptors is a woman in her sixties or seventies who had recovered from COVID-19.

The chain is built from TRBV6-5 and TRBJ2-1, with 7 bases fitting TRBD1. V trimming: 5 bases; J trimming: 6 bases; junction bases outside the gene matches: 7. The CDR3 contains 14 residues. CDR1 and CDR2 (germline): MNHEY, SVGAGI. CDR3 DNA: TGTGCCAGCAGTCGGCAGGGGGTGATCAATGAGCAGTTCTTC. Protein: CASSRQGVINEQFF.

The chain carries TRBV5-1 and TRBJ2-5, with D perhaps matching TRBD2 (5 bases). In germline, CDR1 is SGHRS, CDR2 YFSETQ. V was cut by 0 bases and J by 2 bases, with 11 bases left in between. This CDR3 is built from 15 residues. The DNA for the CDR3 is TGCGCCAGCAGCTTGGGGGTAACTAGACAAGAGACCCAGTACTTC. Translation gives CASSLGVTRQETQYF. The entire variable domain, with the rest obtained from reference TRBV5-1 and TRBJ2-5, is as follows: KAGVTQTPRYLIKTRGQQVTLSCSPISGHRSVSWYQQTPGQGLQFLFEYFSETQRNKGNFPGRFSGRQFSNSRSEMNVSTLELGDSALYLCASSLGVTRQETQYFGPGTRLLVL.

This chain links TRBV3-1 (or the pseudogene TRBV3-2) with TRBJ2-1; D might be TRBD2 (7 bases). Between the trimmed V and J ends, which lost 4 bases and 5 bases, there was a span of 15 bases. The CDR3 spans 15 residues. The germline gives CDR1 LGHDT, CDR2 YNNKEL (reference sequence). CDR3 coding DNA: TGTGCCAGCAGCCCGAGGGGGGGCTCTGACAATGAGCAGTTCTTC. As protein: CASSPRGGSDNEQFF.

This chain links TRBV4-2 with TRBJ2-7; 9 bases fit TRBD1. The CDR3 extends over 14 amino acids. Germline V gives CDR1 LGHNA, CDR2 YNFKEQ. J lost 3 bases, V lost 5 bases, and 5 bases had no gene match. Here the CDR3 DNA reads TGTGCCAGCAGCTCAAGACAGGGGGACTACGAGCAGTACTTC. This codes for CASSSRQGDYEQYF.

The chain has TRBV4-3 and TRBJ2-7, with a tentative D call TRBD1 (6 bases). Germline CDR1 is LGHNA and CDR2 is YSLEER. This CDR3 is built from 14 residues. With 2 bases removed from V and 6 bases from J, the gap between germline ends came to 14 bases. The CDR3 coding sequence is TGCGCCAGCAGCCAATCTACAGGGATCGGCGAGCAGTACTTC. It encodes CASSQSTGIGEQYF.

The rearrangement links TRBV5-1 to TRBJ2-7, with D possibly TRBD2 on 7 matching bases. Trimming stripped 3 bases from V and 2 bases from J, with 30 bases between. This CDR3 comprises 20 residues. From germline, CDR1 is SGHRS and CDR2 YFSETQ. The CDR3 sequence: CASSYLSRGGRPFITYEQYF. Here the CDR3 DNA reads TGCGCCAGCAGCTACCTAAGTCGCGGGGGCCGGCCCTTCATAACCTACGAGCAGTACTTC. Complete variable domain (other parts from reference TRBV5-1 and TRBJ2-7): KAGVTQTPRYLIKTRGQQVTLSCSPISGHRSVSWYQQTPGQGLQFLFEYFSETQRNKGNFPGRFSGRQFSNSRSEMNVSTLELGDSALYLCASSYLSRGGRPFITYEQYFGPGTRLTVT.

The gene calls are TRBV11-3 and TRBJ2-1; the match to TRBD1 covers 9 bases. Germline V gene sequence: CDR1 SGHNT, CDR2 YENEEA. The CDR3 totals 12 residues. With V trimmed by 3 bases and J by 12 bases, 3 bases remained unmatched. CDR3 coding DNA: TGTGCCAGCAGCTTGGGGGACAGGGCGCAGTTCTTC. It yields the protein CASSLGDRAQFF.

This chain links TRBV28 with TRBJ2-2; 9 nucleotides agree with TRBD2. Germline lookup yields CDR1 MDHEN and CDR2 SYDVKM. The CDR3 totals 14 residues. V shed 8 bases and J 4 bases; nucleotides not matched to a gene: 5. CDR3 DNA: TGTGCCAGCGAAGCACTAGCGGGCACCGGGGAGCTGTTTTTT. Translation gives CASEALAGTGELFF.

V is TRBV5-1 and J is TRBJ2-3, with 15 bases that match TRBD2. This CDR3 has 17 amino acids. CDR1 and CDR2 (germline): SGHRS, YFSETQ. Losses at the gene ends were 4 bases for V and 0 bases for J; bases not matched to a gene: 3. The chain's CDR3 is CASSPGLAGGSTDTQYF. The CDR3, as DNA: TGCGCCAGCAGCCCGGGACTAGCGGGGGGCAGCACAGATACGCAGTATTTT.

The V call is TRBV18, the J call TRBJ2-3, with 10 bases aligning to TRBD2. This CDR3 is built from 18 residues. Germline V gives CDR1 KGHSH, CDR2 LQKENI. V lost 5 bases and J lost 0; bases outside the gene matches: 11. CDR3 sequence (DNA): TGTGCCAGCTCAGCGGTAATCATTAGCGGGGGGAGCACAGATACGCAGTATTTT. This encodes CASSAVIISGGSTDTQYF.

As concerns this clone: The same CDR3 arises from other DNA sequences in this sample as well. The chain joins TRBV18 to TRBJ1-2, with 7 nucleotides matching TRBD1. The germline V gene has CDR1 KGHSH and CDR2 LQKENI. V trimming: 3 bases; J trimming: 3 bases; junction bases outside the gene matches: 1. This CDR3 is built from 13 residues. CDR3 protein: CASSPGTDYGYTF. The CDR3 bases are TGTGCCAGCTCACCGGGGACAGACTATGGCTACACCTTC.

The gene calls are TRBV15 and TRBJ1-4, with D possibly being TRBD1 (6 bases). Looked up from germline, CDR1 is LNHNV and CDR2 is YYDKDF (reference sequence). Between the trimmed V and J ends, which lost 0 bases and 8 bases, there was a span of 13 bases. CDR3 length equals 15 residues. CDR3 in amino acids: CATSRDGGLEEKLFF. CDR3 nucleotide sequence: TGTGCCACCAGCAGAGATGGGGGCCTGGAGGAAAAACTGTTTTTT.

The chain carries TRBV6-5 and TRBJ2-5; D may be TRBD2 (6 bases). Trimming shortened V by 6 bases and J by 4 bases, and 18 bases separated the two germline ends. CDR3 length equals 15 residues. Germline CDR1 MNHEY, CDR2 SVGAGI. The CDR3 region is CASSIDLATRETQYF. DNA of the CDR3: TGTGCCAGCAGCATAGATCTAGCGACTAGAGAGACCCAGTACTTC.

The chain combines TRBV28 with TRBJ2-1; 12 nucleotides match TRBD2. The CDR3 is 14 residues long. The V segment lost 7 bases and the J segment 8 bases; nucleotides outside the gene matches: 6. Germline lookup yields CDR1 MDHEN and CDR2 SYDVKM. The CDR3 nucleotides are TGTGCCAGCATCCCTAGCGGGGGGGCCGATGAGCAGTTCTTC. It specifies CASIPSGGADEQFF.

The chain employs TRBV7-3 and TRBJ2-5; D remains unclear. CDR1 SGHTA and CDR2 FQGTGA come from the germline V gene. V lost 3 bases to trimming and J lost 2 bases, with 13 bases between them. This CDR3 has 15 amino acids. CDR3 amino acids: CASSFHGGGQETQYF. For the CDR3, the DNA is TGTGCCAGCAGCTTTCACGGCGGTGGGCAAGAGACCCAGTACTTC.

The chain carries TRBV28 and TRBJ1-6; D remains unclear. The CDR3 has 15 residues. The germline V gene encodes CDR1 MDHEN and CDR2 SYDVKM. V gave up 5 bases and J gave up 4 bases, with 12 bases separating them. The CDR3 region has the DNA TGTGCCAGCAGTCCGCCAAACAGATATAATTCACCCCTCCACTTT. This sequence encodes CASSPPNRYNSPLHF.

The chain is built from TRBV3-1 (or the pseudogene TRBV3-2) and TRBJ1-1, with D maybe TRBD1 (6 bases). The CDR3 has 14 amino acids. V was shortened by 4 bases and J by 9 bases, with 18 bases between the two germline ends. Germline lookup yields CDR1 LGHDT and CDR2 YNNKEL (reference sequence). CDR3 amino acids: CASSPVWTEEKAFF. For the CDR3, the DNA is TGTGCCAGCAGCCCGGTATGGACAGAAGAAAAAGCTTTCTTT.

The chain recombines TRBV28 with TRBJ2-7; 7 nucleotides agree with TRBD2. Germline V gene data show CDR1 as MDHEN and CDR2 as SYDVKM. The ends lost 7 bases at V and 0 bases at J; junction bases unmatched: 9. CDR3 length: 15 amino acids. CDR3: CASTPGDYSSYEQYF. The CDR3 coding sequence is TGTGCCAGCACCCCGGGGGACTATAGCTCCTACGAGCAGTACTTC.

J is TRBJ2-1 and V is TRBV6-2 or TRBV6-3, with 7 bases aligning to TRBD2. The CDR3 is made up of 15 amino acids. The junction had 1 base not matched to a gene; V was cut back by 2 bases and J by 0 bases. Germline lookup yields CDR1 MNHEY and CDR2 SVGEGT. The CDR3 coding sequence is TGTGCCAGCAGTTACCCGGGGGGCTCCTACAATGAGCAGTTCTTC. Translation gives CASSYPGGSYNEQFF.

The chain recombines TRBV4-3 with TRBJ1-2; D gene unclear. Looked up from germline, CDR1 is LGHNA and CDR2 is YSLEER. This CDR3 has 14 residues. The ends were cut back, 0 bases at V and 4 bases at J, with 9 bases in the middle. The CDR3 DNA reads as TGCGCCAGCAGCCAAGACCAGCGACCCTATGGCTACACCTTC. As protein: CASSQDQRPYGYTF.

This chain uses TRBV13 with TRBJ1-2; TRBD1 agrees at 7 bases. The CDR3 is 12 residues long. V shed 5 bases and J 6 bases; nucleotides not matched to a gene: 3. Germline values: CDR1 PRHDT, CDR2 FYEKMQ (reference sequence). The CDR3 here is CASSHDRDGYTF. The CDR3 DNA follows: TGTGCCAGCAGCCATGACAGGGATGGCTACACCTTC.